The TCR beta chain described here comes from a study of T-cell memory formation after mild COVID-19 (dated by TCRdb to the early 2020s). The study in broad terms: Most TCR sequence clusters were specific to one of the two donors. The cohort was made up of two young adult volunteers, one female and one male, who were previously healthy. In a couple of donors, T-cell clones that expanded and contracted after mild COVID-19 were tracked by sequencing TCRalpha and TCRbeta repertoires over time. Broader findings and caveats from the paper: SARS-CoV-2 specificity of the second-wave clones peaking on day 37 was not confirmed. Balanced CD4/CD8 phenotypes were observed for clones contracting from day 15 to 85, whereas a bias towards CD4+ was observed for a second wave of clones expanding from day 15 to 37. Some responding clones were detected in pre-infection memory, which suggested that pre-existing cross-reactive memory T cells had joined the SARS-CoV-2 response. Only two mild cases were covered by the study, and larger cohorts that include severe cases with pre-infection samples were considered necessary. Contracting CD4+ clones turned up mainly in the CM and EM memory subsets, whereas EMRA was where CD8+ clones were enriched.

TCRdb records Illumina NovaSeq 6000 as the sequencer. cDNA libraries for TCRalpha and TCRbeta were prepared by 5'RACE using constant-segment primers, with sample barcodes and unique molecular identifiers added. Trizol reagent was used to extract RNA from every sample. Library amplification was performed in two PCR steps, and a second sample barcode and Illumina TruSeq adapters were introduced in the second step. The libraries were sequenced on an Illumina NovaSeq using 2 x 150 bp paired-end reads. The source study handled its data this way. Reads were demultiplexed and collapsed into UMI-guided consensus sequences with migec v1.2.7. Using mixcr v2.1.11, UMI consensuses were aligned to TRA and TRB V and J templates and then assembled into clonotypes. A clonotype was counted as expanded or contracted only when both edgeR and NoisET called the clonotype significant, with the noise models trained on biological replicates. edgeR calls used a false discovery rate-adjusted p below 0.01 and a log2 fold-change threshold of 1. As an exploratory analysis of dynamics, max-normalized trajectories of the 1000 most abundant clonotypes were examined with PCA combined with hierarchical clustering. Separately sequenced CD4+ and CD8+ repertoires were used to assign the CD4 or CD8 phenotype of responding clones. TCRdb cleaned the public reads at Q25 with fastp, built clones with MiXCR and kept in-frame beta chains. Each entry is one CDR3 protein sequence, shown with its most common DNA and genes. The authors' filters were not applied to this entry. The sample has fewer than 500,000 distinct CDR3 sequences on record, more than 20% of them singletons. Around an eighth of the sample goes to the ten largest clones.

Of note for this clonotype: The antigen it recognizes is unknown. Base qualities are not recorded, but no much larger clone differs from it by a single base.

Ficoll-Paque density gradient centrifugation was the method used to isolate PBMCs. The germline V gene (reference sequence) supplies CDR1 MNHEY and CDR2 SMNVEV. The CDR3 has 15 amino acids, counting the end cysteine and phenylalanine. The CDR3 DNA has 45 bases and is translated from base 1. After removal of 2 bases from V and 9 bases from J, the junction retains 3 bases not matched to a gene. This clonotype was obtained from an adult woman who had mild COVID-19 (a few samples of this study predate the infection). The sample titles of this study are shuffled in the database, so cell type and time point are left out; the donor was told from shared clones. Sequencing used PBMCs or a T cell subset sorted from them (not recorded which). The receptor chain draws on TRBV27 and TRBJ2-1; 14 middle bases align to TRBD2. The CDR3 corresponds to CASSLKTSGRAEQFF. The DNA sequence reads TGTGCCAGCAGTTTAAAGACTAGCGGGAGGGCTGAGCAGTTCTTC.